The 18 T cell receptor beta chains listed next were all sequenced from one sample in a study of T cells in localized non-small cell lung cancer. Here immunoSEQ multiplex PCR was the method, and the copy in TCRdb shows in-frame clones only, minus some. The sample has approximately 76,000 clones; 65% to 85% are singletons. Sample: peripheral blood, taken before any cancer treatment. The receptors were sampled from a female donor aged 60 or older with stage I lung adenocarcinoma.

The rearrangement joins TRBV6-5 to TRBJ2-1; 7 bases are shared with TRBD2. Trimming at V came to 10 bases and at J to 4 bases, leaving 13 bases not matched to a gene. The CDR3 extends over 15 amino acids. Germline loops: CDR1 MNHEY, CDR2 SVGAGI. This CDR3 is CATQKGGSGYNEQFF. CDR3 DNA sequence: TGTGCCACACAGAAGGGCGGGAGCGGGTACAATGAGCAGTTCTTC.

V is TRBV6-5 and J is TRBJ1-2; 7 bases line up with TRBD1. The junction had 5 bases not matched to a gene; V was cut back by 6 bases and J by 7 bases. CDR3 length: 12 amino acids. CDR1 is MNHEY and CDR2 is SVGAGI in the germline V gene. CDR3 protein: CASSSDRVGYTF. The CDR3 nucleotides are TGTGCCAGCAGCTCCGACAGGGTTGGCTACACCTTC.

The rearrangement uses TRBV11-2 and TRBJ1-1; TRBD1 is a possible D gene (5 bases). Trimming removed 5 bases from V and 5 bases from J, with 18 bases in between. The CDR3 consists of 15 residues. The germline gives CDR1 SGHAT, CDR2 FQNNGV. The CDR3 DNA reads TGTGCCAGCAGCGCCCCCCGGACATTAGGGACTGAAGCTTTCTTT. Amino acids: CASSAPRTLGTEAFF.

Points on this clone: A junction boundary mismatches the germline segment, possibly from a read error. The chain recombines TRBV5-1 with TRBJ2-7, with D possibly TRBD2 on 5 matching bases. The CDR3 is 12 residues long. Germline V lookup: CDR1 SGHRS, CDR2 YFSETQ. Here the CDR3 DNA reads TGTGCCAGCCCCCCGACGGGCAGCGGGCAGTACTTC. It codes for CASPPTGSGQYF.

The rearrangement joins TRBV29-1 to TRBJ2-4; 8 bases map to TRBD2. The germline gives CDR1 SQVTM, CDR2 ANQGSEA. The CDR3 sequence is 12 residues long. V lost 7 bases, J lost 8 bases, and 7 bases stayed unmatched. CDR3 DNA: TGCAGCGGCAAGACCGGGGGGGACATTCAGTACTTC. The encoded protein is CSGKTGGDIQYF. The full variable domain, its missing parts supplied by reference TRBV29-1 and TRBJ2-4, is SAVISQKPSRDICQRGTSLTIQCQVDSQVTMMFWYRQQPGQSLTLIATANQGSEATYESGFVIDKFPISRPNLTFSTLTVSNMSPEDSSIYLCSGKTGGDIQYFGAGTRLSVL.

This chain links TRBV15 with TRBJ2-1; 10 bases align to TRBD2. This CDR3 comprises 18 residues. CDR1 and CDR2 from the germline V gene are LNHNV and YYDKDF (reference sequence). Trimming at V came to 0 bases and at J to 6 bases, leaving 11 bases not matched to a gene. CDR3 nucleotide sequence: TGTGCCACCAGCAGAGATCGAGCGGGAGGGCCCCGGAGCAATGAGCAGTTCTTC. It codes for CATSRDRAGGPRSNEQFF. The complete variable domain, with remaining parts taken from reference TRBV15 and TRBJ2-1, reads DAMVIQNPRYQVTQFGKPVTLSCSQTLNHNVMYWYQQKSSQAPKLLFHYYDKDFNNEADTPDNFQSRRPNTSFCFLDIRSPGLGDTAMYLCATSRDRAGGPRSNEQFFGPGTRLTVL.

The chain has TRBV2 and TRBJ1-2; D is unresolved. This CDR3 contains 13 residues. V gave up 5 bases and J gave up 5 bases, with 12 bases separating them. Germline V gene sequence: CDR1 SNHLY, CDR2 FYNNEI. This CDR3 reads CASSSIRGYGYTF. As DNA, the CDR3 is TGTGCCAGCAGTTCCATAAGAGGATATGGCTACACCTTC.

The chain uses TRBV5-1 and TRBJ1-2; D is unresolved. Germline V gene data show CDR1 as SGHRS and CDR2 as YFSETQ. The CDR3 covers 14 residues. V was trimmed by 1 base and J by 6 bases, leaving 13 bases between them. The DNA of the CDR3 is TGCGCCAGCAGCTTGTTAGGGATTCGCGATGGCTACACCTTC. The encoded protein is CASSLLGIRDGYTF.

There are a few counts of this clone. The chain is built from TRBV10-2 and TRBJ2-2; 9 bases line up with TRBD1. V was pared by 8 bases and J by 8 bases, with 9 bases of the junction left unmatched. Germline CDR1 reads WSHSY; CDR2 reads SAAADI. This CDR3 contains 14 residues. The CDR3, as DNA: TGCGCCAGCGTTACAGGGGGCAATGGTGGGGAGCTGTTTTTT. It specifies CASVTGGNGGELFF.

This sequence joins TRBV6-5 and TRBJ1-1, with no clear D. This CDR3 has 15 amino acids. V dropped 4 bases and J dropped 5 bases, with 17 bases sitting between them. The germline gives CDR1 MNHEY, CDR2 SVGAGI. Here the CDR3 reads CASSSDQSLGTEAFF. CDR3 sequence (DNA): TGTGCCAGCAGTTCCGACCAGTCATTGGGGACTGAAGCTTTCTTT.

The V call is TRBV7-7, the J call TRBJ1-3; D unresolved. V dropped 5 bases and J dropped 8 bases, with 13 bases sitting between them. This CDR3 is built from 13 residues. The germline V gene encodes CDR1 SSHAT and CDR2 FNYEAQ (reference sequence). The CDR3 reads CASSAGLTDTIYF. The CDR3 DNA sequence: TGTGCCAGCAGCGCAGGCCTGACTGACACCATATATTTT.

The chain employs TRBV4-2 and TRBJ2-3; the D gene is possibly TRBD2 (6 bases). The V end lost 1 base, the J end lost 6 bases, and 23 bases lay between the germline ends. The length of the CDR3 is 18 residues. CDR1 is LGHNA, CDR2 YNFKEQ, per germline. The DNA of the CDR3 is TGTGCCAGCAGCCAAGTTTTTGGCCCGGGGGTTAGCCCCGATACGCAGTATTTT. Protein product: CASSQVFGPGVSPDTQYF.

This clone was counted between two and nine times. The chain employs TRBV14 and TRBJ2-4; 9 bases fit TRBD1. CDR3 length equals 16 residues. Trimming cost V 1 base and J 8 bases; bases outside gene matches: 9. Per germline, CDR1 SGHDN and CDR2 FVKESK. The CDR3 DNA reads as TGTGCCAGCAGCCAAGGTTGGGGACGACAGGGGGACATTCAGTACTTC. Encoded protein: CASSQGWGRQGDIQYF.

The chain links TRBV27 to TRBJ1-1, with a possible D match to TRBD1 (6 bases). Germline CDR1 MNHEY, CDR2 SMNVEV (reference sequence). The CDR3 sequence is 14 residues long. V was pared by 3 bases and J by 6 bases, with 14 bases between. The CDR3 nucleotides read TGTGCCAGCAGTTTTCAGGGGATAAGGGCTGAAGCTTTCTTT. It codes for CASSFQGIRAEAFF.

This rearrangement joins TRBV7-2 to TRBJ1-2, with 7 bases lining up with TRBD1. This CDR3 has 14 residues. Trimming cost V 5 bases and J 5 bases; bases outside gene matches: 8. Germline assignment: CDR1 SGHTA and CDR2 FQGNSA. Written as DNA, the CDR3 is TGTGCCAGCAGCGGGCGTGGGACAGATTATGGCTACACCTTC. Amino acids: CASSGRGTDYGYTF.

This clone has only one observation. The chain has TRBV11-2 and TRBJ2-6; no definite D call. Germline V gene lookup returns CDR1 SGHAT and CDR2 FQNNGV. V was shortened by 3 bases and J by 0 bases, with 9 bases between the two germline ends. The CDR3 is 16 residues long. The CDR3 reads CASSFGFGSGANVLTF. In DNA, the CDR3 is TGTGCCAGCAGCTTCGGTTTTGGCTCTGGGGCCAACGTCCTGACTTTC.

CDR3 loop: CASSLTTGGTGELFF. The CDR3 DNA reads as TGTGCCAGCAGCTTGACGACAGGGGGCACCGGGGAGCTGTTTTTT. The genes are TRBV9 and TRBJ2-2; TRBD1 matches at 9 bases. The CDR3 totals 15 residues. V lost 4 bases to trimming and J lost 4 bases; unmatched junction nucleotides: 5. Germline V gene lookup returns CDR1 SGDLS and CDR2 YYNGEE.

This chain connects TRBV5-1 to TRBJ2-3, with D uncertain. Trimming left V 6 bases short and J 0 bases short, with 11 bases between. Per germline, CDR1 SGHRS and CDR2 YFSETQ. CDR3 size: 14 residues. CDR3 nucleotides: TGCGCCAGCAAGTTGATGACTAGCACAGATACGCAGTATTTT. Residues: CASKLMTSTDTQYF.